The present T cell receptor beta chain was sequenced within a study of T cells after yellow fever vaccination. Study results and caveats: Abundant clonotypes from the bulk population could get into FACS-sorted repertoires as contaminants. Researchers report a weaker secondary response that nonetheless peaked faster, day 5 versus 15.

This clonotype was detected a few times. Its antigen is still unknown. 5'RACE template switching produced TCR cDNA carrying a universal primer site and UMIs. TCRdb used MiXCR to reprocess the 5' RACE reads, holding one entry per CDR3 protein. The data show about 320,000 distinct CDR3 sequences, approximately 4% seen once. The CDR3 is made up of 14 amino acids. V dropped 3 bases and J dropped 2 bases, with 9 bases sitting between them. CDR1 and CDR2 (germline): SGHKS, YYEKEE (reference sequence). Sequenced here: PBMCs, sampled 15 days after the yellow fever booster vaccination. The chain couples TRBV5-5 to TRBJ1-3; D remains unclear. The sequence was obtained from a man younger than 30 who received the YFV17D yellow fever vaccine. This chain's CDR3 is CASSYRVAGNTIYF. CDR3 bases: TGTGCCAGCAGCTACAGAGTTGCTGGAAACACCATATATTTT. Complete variable domain (other parts from reference TRBV5-5 and TRBJ1-3): DAGVTQSPTHLIKTRGQQVTLRCSPISGHKSVSWYQQVLGQGPQFIFQYYEKEERGRGNFPDRFSARQFPNYSSELNVNALLLGDSALYLCASSYRVAGNTIYFGEGSWLTVV.